One and the same sample provided the 12 T cell receptor beta chains below, sequenced in a study of a mutant IDH1 vaccine in newly diagnosed glioma. Noted time point: week 35, safety follow-up. Vaccination used 300 ug of mutant IDH1 20-mer peptide per dose, with topical imiquimod. Antigens for these TCRs are unknown. The data were produced by immunoSEQ multiplex PCR, yet TCRdb's version contains in-frame clones alone and is incomplete. Altogether about 27,000 clones are present, around 78% being singletons, with the ten largest covering 25% to 35%. The specimen was PBMCs, collected from a glioma patient whose treatment included an IDH1 peptide vaccine. Receptor source: a man aged 30 to 45 with glioma.

The chain links TRBV15 to TRBJ2-5; 10 nucleotides match TRBD2. The CDR3 has 17 amino acids. CDR1 and CDR2 from the germline V gene are LNHNV and YYDKDF (reference sequence). Trimming removed 5 bases from V and 5 bases from J; junction bases left unmatched: 14. DNA for the CDR3: TGTGCCACCAGCCAGGGGACGCTAGCGGGAGTGGGTGAGACCCAGTACTTC. This codes for CATSQGTLAGVGETQYF.

The table lists this clone with a few counts. J is TRBJ1-4 and V is TRBV21-1. TRBV21-1 is designated a pseudogene. The CDR3 contains 15 residues. CDR3 sequence (DNA): TGTGCCAGCAGCAAAGGTCGCCTTTCCGATGAAAAACTGTTTTTT. Translating gives CASSKGRLSDEKLFF.

This clone was counted a single time. The gene calls are TRBV2 and TRBJ2-6; D is possibly TRBD1 or TRBD2 (5 bases each). V shed 8 bases and J shed 0 bases, with 11 bases lying between them. Germline assignment: CDR1 SNHLY and CDR2 FYNNEI. The CDR3 runs to 15 residues. The CDR3 region is CASGDGPSGANVLTF. Here the CDR3 DNA reads TGTGCCAGCGGGGACGGACCCTCTGGGGCCAACGTCCTGACTTTC. Full variable domain (remainder filled in from reference TRBV2 and TRBJ2-6): EPEVTQTPSHQVTQMGQEVILRCVPISNHLYFYWYRQILGQKVEFLVSFYNNEISEKSEIFDDQFSVERPDGSNFTLKIRSTKLEDSAMYFCASGDGPSGANVLTFGAGSRLTVL.

CDR3 sequence: CATNGGGGNEKLFF. The CDR3 nucleotides read TGTGCCACCAACGGGGGTGGGGGAAATGAAAAACTGTTTTTT. The rearrangement links TRBV15 to TRBJ1-4; possibly TRBD1 for D (5 bases). The CDR3 runs 14 residues. V was trimmed by 7 bases and J by 5 bases, leaving 14 bases between them. Germline V gene data show CDR1 as LNHNV and CDR2 as YYDKDF (reference sequence).

This clone has just a few counts. V is TRBV30 and J is TRBJ1-1, with D perhaps matching TRBD1 (5 bases). V dropped 6 bases and J dropped 13 bases, with 15 bases sitting between them. Germline-derived CDR1 and CDR2 are GTSNPN and SVGIG (reference sequence). The CDR3 totals 10 residues. The CDR3 protein is CACGTVRGFF. The CDR3 DNA follows: TGTGCCTGTGGGACCGTTAGAGGTTTCTTT. Supplemented by reference TRBV30 and TRBJ1-1, the full variable domain reads SQTIHQWPATLVQPVGSPLSLECTVEGTSNPNLYWYRQAAGRGLQLLFYSVGIGQISSEVPQNLSASRPQDRQFILSSKKLLLSDSGFYLCACGTVRGFFGQGTRLTVV.

The rearrangement links TRBV9 to TRBJ1-1; D is ambiguous. The CDR3 consists of 15 residues. Trimming stripped 0 bases from V and 3 bases from J, with 12 bases between. Germline V gives CDR1 SGDLS, CDR2 YYNGEE. The CDR3 DNA is TGTGCCAGCAGCGTAGTAGTAGGTTGGGACACTGAAGCTTTCTTT. The encoded protein is CASSVVVGWDTEAFF. Drawing the rest from reference TRBV9 and TRBJ1-1, the complete variable domain is DSGVTQTPKHLITATGQRVTLRCSPRSGDLSVYWYQQSLDQGLQFLIQYYNGEERAKGNILERFSAQQFPDLHSELNLSSLELGDSALYFCASSVVVGWDTEAFFGQGTRLTVV.

The chain employs TRBV5-6 and TRBJ2-5; D is possibly TRBD2 (6 bases). In germline, CDR1 is SGHDT, CDR2 YYEEEE. The CDR3 is 15 amino acids. V lost 2 bases and J lost 2, with 13 bases in between. Here the CDR3 reads CASSLNPGTQETQYF. The CDR3 DNA reads as TGTGCCAGCAGCTTAAACCCGGGGACTCAAGAGACCCAGTACTTC.

The chain has TRBV14 and TRBJ1-4; 8 bases are a match to TRBD1. The J segment lost 8 bases and the V segment lost 3 bases, leaving 8 bases of the junction unmatched. The CDR3 runs 15 residues. Germline-derived CDR1 and CDR2 are SGHDN and FVKESK. CDR3 nucleotide sequence: TGTGCCAGCAGCCATCCCGGGACAGGCCCCGAAAAACTGTTTTTT. Encoded protein: CASSHPGTGPEKLFF.

CDR3 nucleotide sequence: TGTGCCAGCAGCTTAGCTAGCGGGGGCCGAACCTACGAGCAGTACTTC. Translating gives CASSLASGGRTYEQYF. This chain links TRBV7-6 with TRBJ2-7; the match to TRBD2 covers 9 bases. The ends lost 0 bases at V and 2 bases at J; junction bases unmatched: 5. Germline loops: CDR1 SGHVS, CDR2 FNYEAQ. CDR3 size: 16 residues.

The chain combines TRBV19 with TRBJ2-6, with 8 bases aligning to TRBD1. Germline loops: CDR1 LNHDA, CDR2 SQIVND (reference sequence). The V and J ends lost 4 bases and 2 bases, in that order; junction bases with no gene match: 4. The CDR3 length is 16 residues. The DNA of the CDR3 is TGTGCCAGTAGTAGGGGACAGGTGGCTGGGGCCAACGTCCTGACTTTC. Its translation: CASSRGQVAGANVLTF.

V is TRBV7-2 and J is TRBJ1-2; TRBD1 is a possible D gene (5 bases). Germline CDR1 SGHTA, CDR2 FQGNSA. Trimming left V 1 base short and J 4 bases short, with 7 bases between. The CDR3 loop spans 13 amino acids. CDR3 protein: CASSLDRSYGYTF. In DNA, the CDR3 is TGTGCCAGCAGCTTAGACAGGAGCTATGGCTACACCTTC.

V usage is TRBV5-8 and J usage is TRBJ2-2; 8 nucleotides align to TRBD2. The CDR3 loop spans 15 amino acids. V dropped 6 bases and J dropped 1; count of bases not matched to a gene: 5. Germline CDR1 SGHTS, CDR2 YDEGEE. DNA of the CDR3: TGTGCCAGCATTCTCGCGGGAGGGAACACCGGGGAGCTGTTTTTT. Encoded protein: CASILAGGNTGELFF.